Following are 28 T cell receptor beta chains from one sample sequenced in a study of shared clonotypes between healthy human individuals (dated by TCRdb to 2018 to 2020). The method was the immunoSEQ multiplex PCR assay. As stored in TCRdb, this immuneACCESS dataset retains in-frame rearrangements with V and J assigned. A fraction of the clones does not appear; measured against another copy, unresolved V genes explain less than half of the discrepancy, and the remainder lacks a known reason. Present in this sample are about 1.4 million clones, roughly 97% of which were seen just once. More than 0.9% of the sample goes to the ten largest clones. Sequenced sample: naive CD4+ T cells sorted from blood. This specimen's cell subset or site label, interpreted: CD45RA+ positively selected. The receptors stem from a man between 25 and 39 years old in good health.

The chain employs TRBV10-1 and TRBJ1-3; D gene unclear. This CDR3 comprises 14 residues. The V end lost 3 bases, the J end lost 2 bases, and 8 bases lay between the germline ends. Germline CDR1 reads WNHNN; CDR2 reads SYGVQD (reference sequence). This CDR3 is CASSEARPGNTIYF. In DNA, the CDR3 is TGCGCCAGCAGTGAAGCCAGACCTGGAAACACCATATATTTT.

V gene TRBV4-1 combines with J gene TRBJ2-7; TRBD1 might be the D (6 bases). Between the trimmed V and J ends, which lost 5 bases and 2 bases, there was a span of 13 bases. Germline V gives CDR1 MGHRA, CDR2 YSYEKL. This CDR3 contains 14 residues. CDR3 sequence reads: CASSISRGPYEQYF. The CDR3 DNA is TGCGCCAGCAGCATTAGCAGGGGACCCTACGAGCAGTACTTC.

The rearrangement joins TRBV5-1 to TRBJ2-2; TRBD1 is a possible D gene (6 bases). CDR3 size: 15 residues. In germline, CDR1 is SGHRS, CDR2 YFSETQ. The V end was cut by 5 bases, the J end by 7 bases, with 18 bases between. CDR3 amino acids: CASRSTGSDGGELFF. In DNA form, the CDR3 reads TGCGCCAGCAGATCTACAGGGTCTGATGGCGGGGAGCTGTTTTTT.

The CDR3 reads CAIKGSGNEQFF. The CDR3 coding sequence is TGTGCCATCAAAGGGAGCGGCAATGAGCAGTTCTTC. The V gene is TRBV10-3, the J gene TRBJ2-1; possibly TRBD2 for D (5 bases). Germline CDR1 ENHRY, CDR2 SYGVKD. Trimming shortened V by 7 bases and J by 6 bases, and 10 bases separated the two germline ends. The CDR3 spans 12 residues.

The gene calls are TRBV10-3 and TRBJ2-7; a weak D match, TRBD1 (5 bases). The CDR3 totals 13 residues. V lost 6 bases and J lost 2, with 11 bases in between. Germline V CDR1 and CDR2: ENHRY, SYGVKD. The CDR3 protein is CAIRATEAYEQYF. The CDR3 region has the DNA TGTGCCATCAGGGCGACAGAGGCCTACGAGCAGTACTTC.

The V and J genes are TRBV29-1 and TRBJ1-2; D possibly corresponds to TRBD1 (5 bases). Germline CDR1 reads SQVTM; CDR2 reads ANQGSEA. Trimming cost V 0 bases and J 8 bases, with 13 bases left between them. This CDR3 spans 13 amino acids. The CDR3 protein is CSVEEWSGEGYTF. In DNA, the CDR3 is TGCAGCGTTGAAGAGTGGTCGGGGGAGGGCTACACCTTC.

The CDR3 nucleotides are TGTGCCAGCTCACCCGCCCGGGAGATGTTTAATGAGCAGTTCTTC. Its translation is CASSPAREMFNEQFF. This sequence joins TRBV18 and TRBJ2-1, with a possible D match to TRBD2 (6 bases). V lost 3 bases and J 7 bases, leaving 16 bases between the germline ends. This CDR3 comprises 15 residues. CDR1 and CDR2 from the germline V gene are KGHSH and LQKENI.

The DNA of the CDR3 is TGTGCCAGCAGTCTTGGACTAGCGGGCTCCGGAAAGGCCCAGTACTTC. Its protein is CASSLGLAGSGKAQYF. V usage is TRBV28 and J usage is TRBJ2-5, with 11 bases lining up with TRBD2. This CDR3 region has 16 residues. The trim removed 5 bases at V and 9 bases at J, leaving 14 bases unmatched. Germline CDR1 MDHEN, CDR2 SYDVKM.

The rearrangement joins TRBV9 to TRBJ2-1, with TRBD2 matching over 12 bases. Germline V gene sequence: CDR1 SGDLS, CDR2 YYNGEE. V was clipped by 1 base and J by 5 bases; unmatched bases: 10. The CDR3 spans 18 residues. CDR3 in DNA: TGTGCCAGCAGCGTAAGTCACCGGACTAGCGGGGCCAACAATGAGCAGTTCTTC. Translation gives CASSVSHRTSGANNEQFF.

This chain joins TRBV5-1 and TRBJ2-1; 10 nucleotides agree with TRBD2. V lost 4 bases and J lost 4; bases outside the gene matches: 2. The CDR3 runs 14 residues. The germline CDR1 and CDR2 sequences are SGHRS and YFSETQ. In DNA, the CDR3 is TGCGCCAGCAGCGAAGCGGGAGGGTACAATGAGCAGTTCTTC. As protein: CASSEAGGYNEQFF.

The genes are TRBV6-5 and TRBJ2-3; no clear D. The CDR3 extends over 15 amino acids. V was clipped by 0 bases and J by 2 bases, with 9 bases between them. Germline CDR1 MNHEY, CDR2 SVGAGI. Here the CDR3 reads CASSYSLGNTDTQYF. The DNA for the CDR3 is TGTGCCAGCAGTTACTCGTTGGGCAACACAGATACGCAGTATTTT.

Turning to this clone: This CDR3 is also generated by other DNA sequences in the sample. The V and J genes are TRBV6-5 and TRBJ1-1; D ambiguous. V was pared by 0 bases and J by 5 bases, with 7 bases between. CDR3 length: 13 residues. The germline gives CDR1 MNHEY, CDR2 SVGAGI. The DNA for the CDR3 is TGTGCCAGCAGTTACTCTCCGGGGACTGAAGCTTTCTTT. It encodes CASSYSPGTEAFF.

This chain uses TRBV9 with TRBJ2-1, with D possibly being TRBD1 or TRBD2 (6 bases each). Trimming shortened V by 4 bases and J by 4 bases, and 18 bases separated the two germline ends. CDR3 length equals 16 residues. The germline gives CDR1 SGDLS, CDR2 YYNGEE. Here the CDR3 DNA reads TGTGCCAGCAGCTCCCGGGGGCGAACTCCGTACAATGAGCAGTTCTTC. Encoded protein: CASSSRGRTPYNEQFF.

CDR3 sequence (DNA): TGCAGCGTTGGAATGACAGGGTTTGGAAACACCATATATTTT. This translates into CSVGMTGFGNTIYF. The chain recombines TRBV29-1 with TRBJ1-3; 7 nucleotides match TRBD1. This CDR3 is 14 amino acids long. CDR1 SQVTM and CDR2 ANQGSEA come from the germline V gene. The V gene end was trimmed by 4 bases and the J gene end by 3 bases; junction bases not matched to a gene: 6. Full variable domain (rest looked up from reference TRBV29-1 and TRBJ1-3): SAVISQKPSRDICQRGTSLTIQCQVDSQVTMMFWYRQQPGQSLTLIATANQGSEATYESGFVIDKFPISRPNLTFSTLTVSNMSPEDSSIYLCSVGMTGFGNTIYFGEGSWLTVV.

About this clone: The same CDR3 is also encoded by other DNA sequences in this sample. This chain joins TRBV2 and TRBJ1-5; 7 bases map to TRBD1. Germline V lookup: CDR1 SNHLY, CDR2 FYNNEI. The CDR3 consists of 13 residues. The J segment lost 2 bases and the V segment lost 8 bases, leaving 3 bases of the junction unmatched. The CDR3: CASGGTGNQPQHF. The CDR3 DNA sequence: TGTGCCAGCGGGGGGACAGGCAATCAGCCCCAGCATTTT.

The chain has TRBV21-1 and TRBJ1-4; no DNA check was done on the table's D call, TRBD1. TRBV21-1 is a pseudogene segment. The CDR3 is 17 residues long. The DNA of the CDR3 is TGTGCCAGCAGCTACCGGGACATATATCTTCTGATTGAAAAACTGTTTTTT. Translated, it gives CASSYRDIYLLIEKLFF.

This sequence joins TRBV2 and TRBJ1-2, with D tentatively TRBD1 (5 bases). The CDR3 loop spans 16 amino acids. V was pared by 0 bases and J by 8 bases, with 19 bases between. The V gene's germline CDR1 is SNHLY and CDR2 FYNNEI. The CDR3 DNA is TGTGCCAGCAGTGAAGCGGCCCGACCCCCGAACAGGGGCTACACCTTC. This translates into CASSEAARPPNRGYTF.

The CDR3 DNA follows: TGTGCCAGCAACGAGGACAGGGGCTCGGGGACCCAGTACTTC. It specifies CASNEDRGSGTQYF. J is TRBJ2-5 and V is TRBV2, with 9 bases lining up with TRBD1. The CDR3 runs to 14 residues. The V and J ends lost 7 bases and 7 bases, in that order; junction bases with no gene match: 10. The germline CDR1 and CDR2 sequences are SNHLY and FYNNEI.

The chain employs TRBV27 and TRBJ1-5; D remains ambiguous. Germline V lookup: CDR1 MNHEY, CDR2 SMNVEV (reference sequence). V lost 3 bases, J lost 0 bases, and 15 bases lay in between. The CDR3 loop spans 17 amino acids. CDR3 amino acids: CASSFGLAGYSNQPQHF. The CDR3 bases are TGTGCCAGCAGTTTCGGTCTAGCGGGGTATAGCAATCAGCCCCAGCATTTT.

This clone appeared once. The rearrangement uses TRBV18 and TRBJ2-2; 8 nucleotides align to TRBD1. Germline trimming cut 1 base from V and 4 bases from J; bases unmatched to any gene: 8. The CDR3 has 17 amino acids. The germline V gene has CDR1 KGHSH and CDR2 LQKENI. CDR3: CASSPRRQGTTTGELFF. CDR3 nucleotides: TGTGCCAGCTCACCACGGCGACAGGGGACGACCACCGGGGAGCTGTTTTTT. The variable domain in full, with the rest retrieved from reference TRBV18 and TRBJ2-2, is NAGVMQNPRHLVRRRGQEARLRCSPMKGHSHVYWYRQLPEEGLKFMVYLQKENIIDESGMPKERFSAEFPKEGPSILRIQQVVRGDSAAYFCASSPRRQGTTTGELFFGEGSRLTVL.

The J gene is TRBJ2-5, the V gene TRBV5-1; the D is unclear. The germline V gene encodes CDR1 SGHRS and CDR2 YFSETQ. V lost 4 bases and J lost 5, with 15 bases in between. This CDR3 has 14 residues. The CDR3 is CASSPLPSVETQYF. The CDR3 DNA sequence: TGCGCCAGCAGCCCGCTCCCTTCGGTGGAGACCCAGTACTTC.

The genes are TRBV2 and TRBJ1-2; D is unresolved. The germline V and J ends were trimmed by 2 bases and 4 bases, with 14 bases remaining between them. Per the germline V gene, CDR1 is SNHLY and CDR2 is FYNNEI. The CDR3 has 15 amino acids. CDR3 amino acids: CASSESIGSIYGYTF. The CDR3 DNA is TGTGCCAGCAGTGAATCTATAGGGAGTATCTATGGCTACACCTTC.

This chain's CDR3 is CAISRGLMNTGELFF. The CDR3 coding sequence is TGTGCCATCAGTAGGGGCCTAATGAACACCGGGGAGCTGTTTTTT. The rearrangement joins TRBV10-3 to TRBJ2-2, with D possibly being TRBD1 (5 bases). This CDR3 region has 15 residues. Trimming shortened V by 5 bases and J by 1 base, and 11 bases separated the two germline ends. CDR1 and CDR2 (germline): ENHRY, SYGVKD.

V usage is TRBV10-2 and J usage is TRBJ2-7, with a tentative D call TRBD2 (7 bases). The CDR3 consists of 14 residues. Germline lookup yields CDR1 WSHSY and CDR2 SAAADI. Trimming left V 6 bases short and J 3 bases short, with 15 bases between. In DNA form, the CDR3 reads TGCGCCAGCAGCGAGGGGGGGCCAGTCTACGAGCAGTACTTC. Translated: CASSEGGPVYEQYF.

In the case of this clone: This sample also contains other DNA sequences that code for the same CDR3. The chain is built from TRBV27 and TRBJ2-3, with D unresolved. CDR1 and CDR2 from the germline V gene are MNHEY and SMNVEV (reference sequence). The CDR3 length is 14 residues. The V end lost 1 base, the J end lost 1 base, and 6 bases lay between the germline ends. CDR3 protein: CASSLLGRTDTQYF. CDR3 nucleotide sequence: TGTGCCAGCAGTTTATTGGGTCGCACAGATACGCAGTATTTT.

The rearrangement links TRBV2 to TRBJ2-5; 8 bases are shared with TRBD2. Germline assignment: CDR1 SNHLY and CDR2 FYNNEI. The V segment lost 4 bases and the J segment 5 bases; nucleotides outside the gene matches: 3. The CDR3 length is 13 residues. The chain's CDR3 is CASSGASGETQYF. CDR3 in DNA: TGTGCCAGCAGTGGGGCTAGCGGGGAGACCCAGTACTTC.

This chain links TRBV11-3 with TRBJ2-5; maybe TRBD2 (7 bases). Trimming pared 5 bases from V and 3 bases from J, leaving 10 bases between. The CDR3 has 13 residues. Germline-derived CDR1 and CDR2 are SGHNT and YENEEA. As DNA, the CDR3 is TGTGCCAGCAGCCGAGGGGGGGAAGAGACCCAGTACTTC. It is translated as CASSRGGEETQYF.

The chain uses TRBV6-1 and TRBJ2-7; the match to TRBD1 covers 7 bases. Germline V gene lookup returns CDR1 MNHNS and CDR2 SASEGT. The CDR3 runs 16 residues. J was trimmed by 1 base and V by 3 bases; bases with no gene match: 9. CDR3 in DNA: TGTGCCAGCAGTGATGTAGGGGGCCCTGTTTCCTACGAGCAGTACTTC. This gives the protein CASSDVGGPVSYEQYF.